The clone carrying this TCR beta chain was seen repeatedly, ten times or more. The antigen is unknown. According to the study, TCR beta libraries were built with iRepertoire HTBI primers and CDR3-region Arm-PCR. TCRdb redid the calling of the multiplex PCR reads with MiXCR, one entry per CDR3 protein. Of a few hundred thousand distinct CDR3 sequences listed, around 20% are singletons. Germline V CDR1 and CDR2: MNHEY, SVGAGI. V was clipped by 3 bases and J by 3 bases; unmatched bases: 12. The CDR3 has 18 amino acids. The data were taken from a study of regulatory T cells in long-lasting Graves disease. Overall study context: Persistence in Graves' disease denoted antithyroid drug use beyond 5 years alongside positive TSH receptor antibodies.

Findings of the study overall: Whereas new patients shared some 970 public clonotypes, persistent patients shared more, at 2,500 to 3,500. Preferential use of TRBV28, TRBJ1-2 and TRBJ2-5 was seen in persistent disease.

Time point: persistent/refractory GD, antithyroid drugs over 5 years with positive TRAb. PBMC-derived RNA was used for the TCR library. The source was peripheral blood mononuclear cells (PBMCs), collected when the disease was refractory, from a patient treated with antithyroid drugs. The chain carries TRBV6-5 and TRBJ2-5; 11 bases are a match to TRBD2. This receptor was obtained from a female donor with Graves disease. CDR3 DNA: TGTGCCAGCAGTTATGTTCGCCTAGCGGGAGGACTTAAAGAGACCCAGTACTTC. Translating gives CASSYVRLAGGLKETQYF.